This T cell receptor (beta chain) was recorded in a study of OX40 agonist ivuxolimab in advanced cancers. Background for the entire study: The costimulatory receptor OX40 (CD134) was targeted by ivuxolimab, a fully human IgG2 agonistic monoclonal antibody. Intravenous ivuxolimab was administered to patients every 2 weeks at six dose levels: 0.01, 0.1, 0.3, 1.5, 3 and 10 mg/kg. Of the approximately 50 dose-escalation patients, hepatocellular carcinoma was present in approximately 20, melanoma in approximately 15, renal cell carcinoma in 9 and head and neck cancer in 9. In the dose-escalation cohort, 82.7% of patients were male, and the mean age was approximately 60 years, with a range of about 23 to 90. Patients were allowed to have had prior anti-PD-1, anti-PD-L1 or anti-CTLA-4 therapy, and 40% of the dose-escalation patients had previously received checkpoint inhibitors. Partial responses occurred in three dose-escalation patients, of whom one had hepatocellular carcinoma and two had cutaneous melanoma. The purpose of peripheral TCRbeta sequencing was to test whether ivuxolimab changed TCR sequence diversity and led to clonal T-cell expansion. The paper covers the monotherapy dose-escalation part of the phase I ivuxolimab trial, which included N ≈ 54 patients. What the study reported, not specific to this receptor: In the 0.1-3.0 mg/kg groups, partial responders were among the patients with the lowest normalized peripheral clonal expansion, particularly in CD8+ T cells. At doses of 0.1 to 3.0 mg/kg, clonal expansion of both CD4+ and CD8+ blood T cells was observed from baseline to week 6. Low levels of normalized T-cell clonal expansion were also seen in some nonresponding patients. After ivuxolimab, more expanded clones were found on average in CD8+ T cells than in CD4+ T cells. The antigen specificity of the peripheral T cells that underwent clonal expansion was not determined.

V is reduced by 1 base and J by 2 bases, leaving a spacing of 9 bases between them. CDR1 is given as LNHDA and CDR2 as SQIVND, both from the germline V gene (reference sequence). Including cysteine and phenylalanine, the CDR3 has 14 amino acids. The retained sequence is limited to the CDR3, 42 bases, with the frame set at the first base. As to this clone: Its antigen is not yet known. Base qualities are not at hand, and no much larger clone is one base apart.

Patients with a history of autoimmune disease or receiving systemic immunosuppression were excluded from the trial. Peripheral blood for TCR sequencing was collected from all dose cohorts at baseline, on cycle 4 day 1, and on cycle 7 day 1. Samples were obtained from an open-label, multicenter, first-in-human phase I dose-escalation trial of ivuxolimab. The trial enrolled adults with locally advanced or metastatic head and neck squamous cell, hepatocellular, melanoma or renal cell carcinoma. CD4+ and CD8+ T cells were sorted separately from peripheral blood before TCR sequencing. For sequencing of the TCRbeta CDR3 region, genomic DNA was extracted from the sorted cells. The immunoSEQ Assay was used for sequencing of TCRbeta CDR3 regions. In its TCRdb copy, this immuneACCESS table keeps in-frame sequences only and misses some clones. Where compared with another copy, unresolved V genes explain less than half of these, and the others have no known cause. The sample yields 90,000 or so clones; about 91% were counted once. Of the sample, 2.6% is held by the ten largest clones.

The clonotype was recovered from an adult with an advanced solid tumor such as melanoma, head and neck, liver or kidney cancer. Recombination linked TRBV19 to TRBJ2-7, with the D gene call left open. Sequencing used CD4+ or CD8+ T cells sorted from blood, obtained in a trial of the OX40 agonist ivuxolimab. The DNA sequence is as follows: TGTGCCAGTAGTATAGCGCCGATGCCCTACGAGCAGTACTTC. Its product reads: CASSIAPMPYEQYF.